The T cell receptor beta chain under discussion was sequenced for a study of PD-1 blockade in classical Hodgkin lymphoma. The study's findings and limits: In newly diagnosed patients, baseline TCR diversity was reportedly below that of healthy donors.

Concerning this clone: Its antigen is not identified.

TCRdb's table, derived via immunoSEQ multiplex PCR, lists solely in-frame clones and lacks some. Counted here are more than 15,000 clones, over 80% occurring once; the ten biggest clones make up 0.5% to 0.55%. The time point denotes: newly diagnosed, previously untreated cHL patient sample. Negative magnetic selection isolated CD4+ T cells from thawed PBMCs. The CDR3 length is 16 residues. The V segment lost 2 bases and the J segment 3 bases; nucleotides outside the gene matches: 8. Germline V gives CDR1 SNHLY, CDR2 FYNNEI. The sequencing sample was made of CD4+ T cells from blood. This TCR came from a human donor with classical Hodgkin lymphoma. The chain carries TRBV2 and TRBJ2-7, with TRBD1 matching 9 bases. This chain's CDR3 is CASSELGTGSRYEQYF. In nucleotides, the CDR3 is TGTGCCAGCAGTGAACTAGGGACAGGGAGCCGCTACGAGCAGTACTTC.